This T cell receptor beta chain is from a study of cytomegalovirus exposure and HLA in healthy donors. Overall study findings and caveats: In a later analysis, an Asian-associated ancestry cluster reportedly showed fewer N-insertions than the approximately 620-donor mean. The presence/absence work took it that sequencing depth was about the same across donors.

13 Jbeta primers and 60 Vbeta primers were used for the PCR. Using immunoSEQ multiplex PCR, the repertoire was profiled, and TCRdb retains in-frame clones only, with some absent. The sample includes 150,000 to 200,000 clones, around 68% of them seen just once. In this sample, this clone turned up once. The antigen remains unidentified. The V end lost 2 bases, the J end lost 7 bases, and 5 bases lay between the germline ends. The V gene's germline CDR1 is MNHEY and CDR2 SVGAGI. The CDR3 contains 11 residues. This cohort consisted of healthy bone marrow donors. Donors showed nominal health when sampled, although they likely had unrecorded immune exposures.

Sequencing was done on a sample of PBMCs. V gene TRBV6-5 combines with J gene TRBJ1-2; D remains ambiguous. This clonotype was sampled from a man in his forties in good health and CMV-seronegative. CDR3 sequence reads: CASSYEGGYTF. The CDR3 DNA is TGTGCCAGCAGTTACGAGGGTGGCTACACCTTC.